These T cell receptor beta chains were read from a single sample in a study of blood T cell repertoires in COVID-19. TCRdb's table, derived via immunoSEQ multiplex PCR, lists solely in-frame clones and lacks some. The sample has about 260,000 clones, 85% seen once; the top ten hold about an eighth. Sequences were obtained from peripheral blood. Every receptor here comes from a human donor in a cohort sampled during active COVID-19. Each CDR3 is given with its conserved first and last residue. The D gene is left open where the match is weak. Some rows mark clone size as missing; the rest say once, few, many or name a class of expanded clone.

v_gene	abundance	d_gene	j_gene	CDR3nt	CDR3aa
TRBV11-2	-	TRBD2	TRBJ2-7	TGTGCCAGCAGCTTAGGGACTAGCTACGAGCAGTACTTC	CASSLGTSYEQYF
TRBV4-1	-	-	TRBJ2-7	TGCGCCAGCAGCCAAGGTAGGGGGAACCCCTACGAGCAGTACTTC	CASSQGRGNPYEQYF
TRBV21-1	-	-	TRBJ2-5	TGTGCCAGCAGCGCCGAGTCGGGGACTAGCGGGCGGGAGACCCAGTACTTC	CASSAESGTSGRETQYF
TRBV9	-	-	TRBJ2-1	TGTGCCAGCAGCTTGGCTAGCTTGTCCTACAATGAGCAGTTCTTC	CASSLASLSYNEQFF
TRBV4-1	-	TRBD2	TRBJ2-6	TGCGCCAGCAGCCAACTAGCGGACCTCAACTCTGGGGCCAACGTCCTGACTTTC	CASSQLADLNSGANVLTF
TRBV6-5	-	TRBD1	TRBJ1-1	TGTGCCAGCAGTCTCGACAGGGTCGGTGAAGCTTTCTTT	CASSLDRVGEAFF
TRBV28	-	-	TRBJ1-4	TGTGCCAGCAACGGGTATGAAAAACTGTTTTTT	CASNGYEKLFF
TRBV2	few	TRBD2	TRBJ2-1	TGTGCCTCCGGGACGCGCGGGGGTATGAGCTCCTACAATGAGCAGTTCTTC	CASGTRGGMSSYNEQFF
TRBV28	-	TRBD2	TRBJ2-1	TGTGCCAGCAGTGGGACTAGCGGGAGGGTGGATTACAATGAGCAGTTCTTC	CASSGTSGRVDYNEQFF
TRBV7-3	-	-	TRBJ1-5	TGTGCCAGCAGCTTTTGGACGGGGTACAATCAGCCCCAGCATTTT	CASSFWTGYNQPQHF
TRBV10-2	-	TRBD2	TRBJ2-1	TGCGCCAGCAGGTTAGCGGGATCGGGCAATGAGCAGTTCTTC	CASRLAGSGNEQFF
TRBV19	-	TRBD2	TRBJ2-3	TGTGCCAGTAGTATAGCTGGGAGCGGGGTTACGCAGTATTTT	CASSIAGSGVTQYF
TRBV7-9	few	TRBD2	TRBJ2-1	TGTGCCAGCAGCTTACCTTCACTAGCGGGAGAGTATGAGCAGTTCTTC	CASSLPSLAGEYEQFF
TRBV18	-	-	TRBJ1-4	TGTGCCAGCTCACCGCGGGCGACTAATGAAAAACTGTTTTTT	CASSPRATNEKLFF
TRBV7-2	-	-	TRBJ2-1	TGTGCCAGCAGCTCACCAGGGGCGGTGGTACACAATGAGCAGTTCTTC	CASSSPGAVVHNEQFF
TRBV10-3	-	TRBD2	TRBJ2-7	TGTGCCATCAGTGCGAGGACTAGCGGGAGAGGGATAGACTCCTACGAGCAGTACTTC	CAISARTSGRGIDSYEQYF
TRBV24-1	-	-	TRBJ2-5	TGTGCCACCAGTGCGACCACTAGCAGACAAGAGACCCAGTACTTC	CATSATTSRQETQYF
TRBV15	-	-	TRBJ1-3	TGTGCCACCAGCTTCGCGGCAGCTGGAAACACCATATATTTT	CATSFAAAGNTIYF
TRBV28	-	-	TRBJ1-1	TGTGCCACCTTACAGGATATGAACACTGAAGCTTTCTTT	CATLQDMNTEAFF
TRBV6-5	-	-	TRBJ2-7	TGTGCCAGCCAGGGAGGTGGGGGTAAAAACGAGCAGTACTTC	CASQGGGGKNEQYF
TRBV7-9	-	-	TRBJ2-1	TGTGCCAGCAGCTTCCTCTTAAACAATGAGCAGTTCTTC	CASSFLLNNEQFF
TRBV3-1/TRBV3-2	few	-	TRBJ1-1	TGTGCCAGCAGCCGCTTCGGGGTAGAAGCTTTCTTT	CASSRFGVEAFF
TRBV19	-	-	TRBJ1-5	TGTGCCAGTAGTCCCTTGACAGGAGAGTATAGCAATCAGCCCCAGCATTTT	CASSPLTGEYSNQPQHF